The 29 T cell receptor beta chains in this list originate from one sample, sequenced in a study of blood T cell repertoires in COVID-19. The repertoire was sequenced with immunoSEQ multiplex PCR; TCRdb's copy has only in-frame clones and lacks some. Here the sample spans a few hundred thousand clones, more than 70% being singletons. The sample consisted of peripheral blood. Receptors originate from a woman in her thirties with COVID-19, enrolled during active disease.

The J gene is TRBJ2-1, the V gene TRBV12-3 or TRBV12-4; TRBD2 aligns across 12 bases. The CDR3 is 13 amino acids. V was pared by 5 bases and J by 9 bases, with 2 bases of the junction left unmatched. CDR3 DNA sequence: TGTGCCAGCAGTCCGGGACTAGCGGGTGAGCAGTTCTTC. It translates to CASSPGLAGEQFF.

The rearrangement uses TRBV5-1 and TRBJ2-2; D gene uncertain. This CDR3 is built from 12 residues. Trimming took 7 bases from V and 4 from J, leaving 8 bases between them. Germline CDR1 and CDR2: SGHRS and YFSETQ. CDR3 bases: TGCGCCAGCTTACAGCCCACCGGGGAGCTGTTTTTT. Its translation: CASLQPTGELFF.

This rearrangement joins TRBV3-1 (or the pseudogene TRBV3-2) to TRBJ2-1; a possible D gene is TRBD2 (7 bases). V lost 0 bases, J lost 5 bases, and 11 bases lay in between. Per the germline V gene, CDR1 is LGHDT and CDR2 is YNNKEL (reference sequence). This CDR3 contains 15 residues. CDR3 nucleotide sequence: TGTGCCAGCAGCCAAGATACGGGGGGCCACAATGAGCAGTTCTTC. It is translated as CASSQDTGGHNEQFF.

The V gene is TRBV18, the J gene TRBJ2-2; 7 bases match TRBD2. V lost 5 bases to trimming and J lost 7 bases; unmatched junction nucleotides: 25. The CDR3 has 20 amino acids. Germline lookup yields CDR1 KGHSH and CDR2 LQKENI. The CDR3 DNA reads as TGTGCCAGCTCATTTCGGCCAAAACGAGTAGTGGGAGGGGAGCACGGGGAGCTGTTTTTT. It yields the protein CASSFRPKRVVGGEHGELFF.

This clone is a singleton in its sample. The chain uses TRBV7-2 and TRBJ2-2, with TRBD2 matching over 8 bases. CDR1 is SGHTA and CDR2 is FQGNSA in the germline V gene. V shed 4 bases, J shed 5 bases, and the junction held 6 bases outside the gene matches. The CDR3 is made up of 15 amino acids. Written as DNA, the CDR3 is TGTGCCAGCAGCTCCGTAGCGGGGTTGACCGGGGAGCTGTTTTTT. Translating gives CASSSVAGLTGELFF.

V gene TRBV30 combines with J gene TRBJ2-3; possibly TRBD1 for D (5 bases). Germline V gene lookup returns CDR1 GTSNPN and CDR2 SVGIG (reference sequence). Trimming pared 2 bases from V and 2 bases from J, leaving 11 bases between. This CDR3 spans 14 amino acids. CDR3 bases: TGTGCCTGGAGTTCAGGGCGGTTCACAGATACGCAGTATTTT. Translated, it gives CAWSSGRFTDTQYF.

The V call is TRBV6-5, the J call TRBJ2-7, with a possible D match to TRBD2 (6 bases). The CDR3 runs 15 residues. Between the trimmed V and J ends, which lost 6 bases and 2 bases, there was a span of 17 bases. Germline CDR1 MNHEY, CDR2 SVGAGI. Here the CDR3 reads CASRAAGTPTYEQYF. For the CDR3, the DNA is TGTGCCAGCAGAGCCGCCGGGACTCCTACCTACGAGCAGTACTTC.

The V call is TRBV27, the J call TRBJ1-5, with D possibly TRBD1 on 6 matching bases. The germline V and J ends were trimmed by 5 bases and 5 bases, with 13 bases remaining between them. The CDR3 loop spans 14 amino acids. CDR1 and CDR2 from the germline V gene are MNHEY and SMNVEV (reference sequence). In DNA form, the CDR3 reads TGTGCCAGCAGTACTTCCAGGGGTCATCAGCCCCAGCATTTT. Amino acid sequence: CASSTSRGHQPQHF.

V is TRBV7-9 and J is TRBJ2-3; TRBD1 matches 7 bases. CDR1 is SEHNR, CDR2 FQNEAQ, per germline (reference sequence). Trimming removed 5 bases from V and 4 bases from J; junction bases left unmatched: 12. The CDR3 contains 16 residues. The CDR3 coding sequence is TGTGCCAGCAGCCCTAGGGGGCCCGTGGGTGCAGATACGCAGTATTTT. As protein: CASSPRGPVGADTQYF.

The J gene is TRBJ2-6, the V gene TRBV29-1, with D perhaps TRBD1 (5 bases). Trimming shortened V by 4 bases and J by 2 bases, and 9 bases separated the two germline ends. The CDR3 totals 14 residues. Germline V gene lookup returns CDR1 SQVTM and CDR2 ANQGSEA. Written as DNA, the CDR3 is TGCAGCGTTGTAGGGGCGGCTGGGGCCAACGTCCTGACTTTC. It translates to CSVVGAAGANVLTF.

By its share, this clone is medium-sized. The DNA for the CDR3 is TGCGCCAGCAGTCGCCCCGGGACAGGGGGCATCAACGAGCAGTACGTC. This codes for CASSRPGTGGINEQYV. The V and J genes are TRBV23-1 and TRBJ2-7; 12 bases line up with TRBD1. TRBV23-1 is recorded as an ORF, its role being uncertain. The junction had 9 bases not matched to a gene; V was cut back by 4 bases and J by 5 bases. The CDR3 runs 16 residues.

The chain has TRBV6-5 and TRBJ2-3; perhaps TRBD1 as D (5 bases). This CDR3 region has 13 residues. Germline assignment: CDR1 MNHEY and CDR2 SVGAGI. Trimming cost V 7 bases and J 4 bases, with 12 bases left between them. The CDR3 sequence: CASKGWGADTQYF. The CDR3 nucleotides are TGTGCCAGCAAGGGGTGGGGTGCAGATACGCAGTATTTT.

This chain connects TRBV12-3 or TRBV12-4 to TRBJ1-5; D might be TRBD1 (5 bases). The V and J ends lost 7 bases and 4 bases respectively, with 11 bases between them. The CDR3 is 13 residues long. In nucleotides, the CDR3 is TGTGCCAGCACTACGACAGTGAATCAGCCCCAGCATTTT. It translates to CASTTTVNQPQHF.

In nucleotides, the CDR3 is TGTGCCAGCAGCCCACGGAGCGATGAAAAACTGTTTTTT. The encoded protein is CASSPRSDEKLFF. The chain has TRBV21-1 and TRBJ1-4. TRBV21-1 corresponds to a pseudogene. The CDR3 contains 13 residues.

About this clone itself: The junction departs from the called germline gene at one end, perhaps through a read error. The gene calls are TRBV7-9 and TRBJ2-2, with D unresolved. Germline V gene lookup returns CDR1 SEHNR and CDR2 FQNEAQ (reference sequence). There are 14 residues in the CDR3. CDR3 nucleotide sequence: TGTGCCAGCGGGCAGGCGCTGAACATCGGGGAGCTGTTTTTT. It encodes CASGQALNIGELFF. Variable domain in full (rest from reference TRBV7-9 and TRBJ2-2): DTGVSQNPRHKITKRGQNVTFRCDPISEHNRLYWYRQTLGQGPEFLTYFQNEAQLEKSRLLSDRFSAERPKGSFSTLEIQRTEQGDSAMYLCASGQALNIGELFFGEGSRLTVL.

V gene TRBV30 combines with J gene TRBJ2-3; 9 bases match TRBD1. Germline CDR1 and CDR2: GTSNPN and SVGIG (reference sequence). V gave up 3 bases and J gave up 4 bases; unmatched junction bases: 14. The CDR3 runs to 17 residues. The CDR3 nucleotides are TGTGCCTGGAGCAAATATCCACCGGGACAGGGAGCAGATACGCAGTATTTT. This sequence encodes CAWSKYPPGQGADTQYF.

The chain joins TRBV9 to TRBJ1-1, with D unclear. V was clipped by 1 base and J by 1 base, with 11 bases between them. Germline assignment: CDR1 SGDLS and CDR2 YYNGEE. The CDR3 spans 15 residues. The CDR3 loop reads CASSVYGGPNTEAFF. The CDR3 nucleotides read TGTGCCAGCAGCGTATATGGAGGGCCGAACACTGAAGCTTTCTTT.

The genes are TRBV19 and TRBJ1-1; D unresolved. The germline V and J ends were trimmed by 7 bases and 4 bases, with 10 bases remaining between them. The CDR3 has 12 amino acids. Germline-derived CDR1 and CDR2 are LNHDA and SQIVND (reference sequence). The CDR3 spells CASNHGPTEAFF. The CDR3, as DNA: TGTGCCAGTAACCACGGTCCCACTGAAGCTTTCTTT.

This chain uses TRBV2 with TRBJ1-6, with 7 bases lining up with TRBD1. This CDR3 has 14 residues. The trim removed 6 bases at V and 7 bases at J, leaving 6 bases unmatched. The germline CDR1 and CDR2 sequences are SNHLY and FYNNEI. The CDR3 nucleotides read TGTGCCAGCAGAACCGGGACAGTAAATTCACCCCTCCACTTT. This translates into CASRTGTVNSPLHF.

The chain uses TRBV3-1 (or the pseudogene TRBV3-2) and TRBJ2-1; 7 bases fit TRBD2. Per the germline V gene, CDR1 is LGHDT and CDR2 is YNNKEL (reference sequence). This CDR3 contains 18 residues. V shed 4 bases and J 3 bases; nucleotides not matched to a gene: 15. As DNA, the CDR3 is TGTGCCAGCAGCCGGAAGGTTTTCGCGGGGGACTTCTACAATGAGCAGTTCTTC. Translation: CASSRKVFAGDFYNEQFF.

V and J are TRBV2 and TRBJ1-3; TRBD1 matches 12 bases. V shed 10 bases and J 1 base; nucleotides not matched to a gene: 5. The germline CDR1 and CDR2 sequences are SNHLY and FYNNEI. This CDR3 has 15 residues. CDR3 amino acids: CATTGQGASGNTIYF. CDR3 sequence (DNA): TGTGCCACCACGGGACAGGGGGCTTCTGGAAACACCATATATTTT.

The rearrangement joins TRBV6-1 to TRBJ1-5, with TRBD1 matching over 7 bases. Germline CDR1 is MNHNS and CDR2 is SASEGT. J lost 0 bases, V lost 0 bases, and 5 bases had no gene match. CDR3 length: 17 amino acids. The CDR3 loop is CASSEAPGGNSNQPQHF. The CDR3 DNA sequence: TGTGCCAGCAGTGAAGCTCCAGGGGGAAATAGCAATCAGCCCCAGCATTTT.

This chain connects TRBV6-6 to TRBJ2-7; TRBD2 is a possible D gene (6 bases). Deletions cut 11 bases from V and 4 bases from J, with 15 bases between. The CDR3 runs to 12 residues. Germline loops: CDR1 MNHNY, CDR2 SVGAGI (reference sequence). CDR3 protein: CAAGRGSYEQYV. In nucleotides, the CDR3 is TGTGCCGCGGGCCGGGGGAGTTACGAGCAGTACGTC.

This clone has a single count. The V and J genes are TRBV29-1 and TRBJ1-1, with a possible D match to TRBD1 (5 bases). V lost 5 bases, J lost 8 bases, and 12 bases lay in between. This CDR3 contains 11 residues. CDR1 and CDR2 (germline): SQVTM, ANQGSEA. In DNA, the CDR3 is TGCAGCGTTCGGGCGGGGACGGAAGCTTTCTTT. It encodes CSVRAGTEAFF.

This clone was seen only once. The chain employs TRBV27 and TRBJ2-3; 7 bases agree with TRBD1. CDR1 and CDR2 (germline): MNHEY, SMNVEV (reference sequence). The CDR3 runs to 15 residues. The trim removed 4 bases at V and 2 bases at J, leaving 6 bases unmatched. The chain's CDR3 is CASSSPGQYTDTQYF. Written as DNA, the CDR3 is TGTGCCAGCAGTTCGCCGGGACAGTACACAGATACGCAGTATTTT.

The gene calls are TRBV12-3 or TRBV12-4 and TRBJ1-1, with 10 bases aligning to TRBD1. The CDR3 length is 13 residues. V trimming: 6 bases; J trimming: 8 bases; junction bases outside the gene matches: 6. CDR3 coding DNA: TGTGCCAGCAGCTTGGGACAGGGGACCGAAGCTTTCTTT. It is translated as CASSLGQGTEAFF.

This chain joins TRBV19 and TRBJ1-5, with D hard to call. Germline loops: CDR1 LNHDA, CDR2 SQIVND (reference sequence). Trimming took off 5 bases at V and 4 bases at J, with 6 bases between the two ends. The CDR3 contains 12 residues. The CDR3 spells CASSPANQPQHF. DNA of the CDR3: TGTGCCAGTAGTCCAGCGAATCAGCCCCAGCATTTT.

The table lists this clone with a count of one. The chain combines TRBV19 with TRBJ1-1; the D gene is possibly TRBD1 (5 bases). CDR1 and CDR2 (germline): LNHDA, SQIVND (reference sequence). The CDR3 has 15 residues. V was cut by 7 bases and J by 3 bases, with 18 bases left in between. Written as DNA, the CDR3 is TGTGCCAGTACAACGCTGGGCGGGGGGGACACTGAAGCTTTCTTT. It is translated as CASTTLGGGDTEAFF.

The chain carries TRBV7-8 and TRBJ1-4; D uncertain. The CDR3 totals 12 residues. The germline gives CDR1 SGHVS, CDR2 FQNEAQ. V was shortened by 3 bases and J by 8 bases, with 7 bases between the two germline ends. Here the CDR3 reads CASSFGGEKLFF. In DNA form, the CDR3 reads TGTGCCAGCAGCTTCGGAGGCGAAAAACTGTTTTTT.